The sequence of this TCR beta chain was determined in a study of blood T cell repertoires in COVID-19. TCRdb's table, derived via immunoSEQ multiplex PCR, lists solely in-frame clones and lacks some. The sample lists roughly 140,000 clones; around 87% were seen once. CDR1 is SGHRS, CDR2 YFSETQ, per germline. CDR3 size: 16 residues. V was clipped by 4 bases and J by 2 bases; unmatched bases: 4. The material sequenced was PBMCs or T cells enriched from blood (not recorded which). The sequence derives from a woman aged 30 to 39 with acute COVID-19. The chain carries TRBV5-1 and TRBJ2-1; TRBD2 matches at 12 bases. The CDR3 is CASSRSSGRAYNEQFF. CDR3 sequence (DNA): TGCGCCAGCAGCAGATCTAGCGGGAGGGCCTACAATGAGCAGTTCTTC. Full variable domain (remainder filled in from reference TRBV5-1 and TRBJ2-1): KAGVTQTPRYLIKTRGQQVTLSCSPISGHRSVSWYQQTPGQGLQFLFEYFSETQRNKGNFPGRFSGRQFSNSRSEMNVSTLELGDSALYLCASSRSSGRAYNEQFFGPGTRLTVL.